This record covers a single TCR beta chain. As yet, its antigen is unknown. Sequencing used immunoSEQ multiplex PCR; TCRdb keeps in-frame clones, though not all of them. The sample yields around 30,000 clones, around four fifths seen once. This entry belongs to a study of T cells in localized non-small cell lung cancer. Germline V lookup: CDR1 SGHNT, CDR2 YYREEE (reference sequence). With 3 bases clipped from V and 3 bases from J, the junction kept 8 bases outside the gene matches. CDR3 length: 18 amino acids. The study's findings and limits: For the top 100 tumor clones, a median about 60 also appeared in adjacent lung. Greater blood T cell density accompanied longer overall survival. It remains possible that heterogeneity exists, since only one tumor region was sequenced. Uninvolved adjacent lung showed higher T cell clonality than tumor.

The sample consisted of peripheral blood, taken before any cancer treatment. The clonotype comes from a male donor aged 60 or over with stage III squamous cell lung carcinoma. The chain couples TRBV5-4 to TRBJ2-3, with 15 bases lining up with TRBD2. The chain's CDR3 is CASSSRGLAGGDTDTQYF. CDR3 sequence (DNA): TGTGCCAGCAGCTCCCGGGGACTAGCGGGGGGCGATACAGATACGCAGTATTTT.